This is a list of T cell receptor beta chains from one sample in a study of T-cell reconstitution after alpha-beta-depleted transplantation in children. Using its own MiXCR run on the PCR reads, TCRdb lists one record per CDR3 protein. The table lists about 350,000 distinct CDR3 sequences, about an eighth of them singletons. The sequencing used PBMCs, collected from the stem cell graft. The receptors were gathered from a human donor who donated a stem cell graft to a child with Fanconi anemia. Both conserved end residues are part of each CDR3. For some rows the clone size is stated as once, few or many, or as a class when expanded; others skip it.

V: TRBV28; size: once; CDR3: CASNLRGDGYLETQYF
V: TRBV7-6; size: NA; CDR3: CASTPSSGRGYTF
V: TRBV5-1; size: few; CDR3: CASSLASRQYNEQFF
V: TRBV20-1; size: NA; CDR3: CSARDVLSSYEQYF
V: TRBV3-1; size: few; CDR3: CASSHDTNEQFF
V: TRBV20-1; size: NA; CDR3: CSARQTITEAFF
V: TRBV12-3/TRBV12-4; size: many; CDR3: CASSLSSGTPYEQYF
V: TRBV7-8; size: many; CDR3: CASSLRTGGTGELFF
V: TRBV12-3/TRBV12-4; size: NA; CDR3: CASSLPPLWETQYF
V: TRBV11-2; size: NA; CDR3: CASSLVAGFNYEQYF
V: TRBV18; size: NA; CDR3: CASSPYSRGGHGYTF
V: TRBV11-2; size: many; CDR3: CASSYGGKRDTQYF
V: TRBV24-1; size: few; CDR3: CATRVDGTGELFF
V: TRBV7-2; size: NA; CDR3: CASSFAAGSMGLETQYF
V: TRBV6-2/TRBV6-3; size: few; CDR3: CASSYSIDLRHGYTF
V: TRBV7-6; size: NA; CDR3: CASSFGLLTGELFF
V: TRBV28; size: many; CDR3: CASRDGNQPQHF
V: TRBV4-3; size: NA; CDR3: CASSQNQRGALYNEQFF
V: TRBV10-1; size: NA; CDR3: CASSETGIAGELFF
V: TRBV30; size: few; CDR3: CAWAPQGEGSYEQYF
V: TRBV12-3/TRBV12-4; size: few; CDR3: CASITRGVRNTEAFF
V: TRBV18; size: few; CDR3: CASSLEWAGGHNEQFF
V: TRBV5-5; size: few; CDR3: CASSSTDRGGAFF
V: TRBV7-8; size: NA; CDR3: CASSPSGGAYLDTQYF
V: TRBV12-3/TRBV12-4; size: few; CDR3: CASSPSGGQNTGELFF
V: TRBV3-1; size: many; CDR3: CASSVRGTEAFF
V: TRBV4-2; size: many; CDR3: CASSPQRVANYGYTF
V: TRBV9; size: many; CDR3: CASSPPRGGETQYF
V: TRBV6-2/TRBV6-3; size: once; CDR3: CASWAGGSYNEQFF
V: TRBV10-3; size: few; CDR3: CAISESNGGGMRDEQYF
V: TRBV5-1; size: many; CDR3: CASSFRRDRGQETQYF
V: TRBV4-2; size: few; CDR3: CASSPQGGTGHDPYGYTF
V: TRBV29-1; size: many; CDR3: CSVEEAGGPDF
V: TRBV5-5; size: NA; CDR3: CASSLEQGGYGYTF
V: TRBV29-1; size: many; CDR3: CSVVDRVGTEAFF
V: TRBV6-1; size: NA; CDR3: CASSELRWGETQYF
V: TRBV5-5; size: NA; CDR3: CASSFSGGFNTEAFF
V: TRBV6-1; size: few; CDR3: CASARSFLYEQYF
V: TRBV18; size: few; CDR3: CASSPRGPRTIQETQYF
V: TRBV15; size: few; CDR3: CATSRLGGSRETQYF
V: TRBV10-2; size: many; CDR3: CASSESARAGTEAFF
V: TRBV29-1; size: many; CDR3: CSVVPTHSTDTQYF
V: TRBV4-3; size: NA; CDR3: CASSQMRTRGGSPLHF
V: TRBV20-1; size: few; CDR3: CSAGGGSNQPQHF
V: TRBV20-1; size: few; CDR3: CSASTGYDNQPQHF
V: TRBV20-1; size: many; CDR3: CSASSVHGYTF
V: TRBV20-1; size: NA; CDR3: CSAEEVVWQGAQHF